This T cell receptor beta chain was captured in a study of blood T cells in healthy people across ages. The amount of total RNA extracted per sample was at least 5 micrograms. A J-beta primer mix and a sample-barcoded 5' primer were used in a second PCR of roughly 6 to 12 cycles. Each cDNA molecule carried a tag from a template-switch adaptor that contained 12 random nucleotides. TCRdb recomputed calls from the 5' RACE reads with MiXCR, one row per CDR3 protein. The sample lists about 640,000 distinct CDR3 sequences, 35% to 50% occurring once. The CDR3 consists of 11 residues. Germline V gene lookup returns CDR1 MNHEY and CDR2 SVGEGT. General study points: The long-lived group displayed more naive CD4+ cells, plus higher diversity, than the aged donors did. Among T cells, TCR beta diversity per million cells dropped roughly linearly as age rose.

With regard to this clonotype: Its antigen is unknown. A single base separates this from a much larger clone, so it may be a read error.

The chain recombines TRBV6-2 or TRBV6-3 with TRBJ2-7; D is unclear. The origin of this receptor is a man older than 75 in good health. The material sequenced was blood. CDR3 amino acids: CAGSYNHEQYF. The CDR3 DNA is TGTGCCGGCAGTTACAACCACGAGCAGTACTTC.